The following is a TCR beta chain sequence with its context. Its antigen is undetermined. Mouse gene names and germline throughout. The read finishes 1 residue shy of the CDR3 end, and the germline J gene is used to complete it. This sample is drawn from a study of tissue T cells after allogeneic stem cell transplantation. Whole-study findings and limits: In patients and mice, blood and spleen missed much of tissue repertoire.

This table comes from immunoSEQ multiplex PCR, and its TCRdb copy is limited to in-frame clones, with some not included. The sample contains 2,500 to 3,500 clones, less than 50% of which appear only once. The V and J ends lost 4 bases and 3 bases, in that order; junction bases with no gene match: 5. Germline CDR1 is KGHTA and CDR2 is FRNEEI. The CDR3 has 14 residues. This sample's time point: mouse harvest day 14 after allogeneic transplant. Each mouse received 10^7 T-cell-depleted marrow cells plus 10^6 splenic CD5+ T cells by tail vein. The chain couples TRBV24 to TRBJ1-2; 7 bases line up with TRBD1. Sequencing used lymph node tissue. The source is a female BALB/c mouse given C57BL/6 T cells with graft-versus-host disease after an allogeneic hematopoietic cell transplant. CDR3 DNA (partial): TGTGCCAGCAGTCCGACAGGGCTGGACTCCGACTACACC. Protein sequence: CASSPTGLDSDYT. The complete CDR3 reads CASSPTGLDSDYTF.